This entry concerns a single T cell receptor (beta chain). What it binds is not known. This sample is drawn from a study of CD8 T cells in ankylosing spondylitis. Per the germline V gene, CDR1 is SGHRS and CDR2 is YFSETQ. CDR3 length: 15 residues. Trimming pared 0 bases from V and 8 bases from J, leaving 15 bases between. Regarding the study as a whole: A TCR beta motif of under 10 highly homologous variants seemed to mark ankylosing spondylitis blood. In peripheral blood, disease-linked CD8+ clones occurred at relatively low frequencies. Reported data indicate significant enrichment of disease-linked clones within matched ankylosing spondylitis synovial fluid.

5'-RACE, quantitative and with molecular barcodes, yielded the TCR beta libraries. TCRdb re-called the 5' RACE reads with MiXCR, one entry per CDR3 protein. The repertoire holds under 200,000 distinct CDR3 sequences, with roughly 10% as singletons. The sample consisted of blood, either unsorted or a sorted T cell fraction (not recorded which). The V call is TRBV5-1, the J call TRBJ2-1; D is uncertain. The TCR sequence derives from a female donor with ankylosing spondylitis or in good health (not recorded which). CDR3 in DNA: TGCGCCAGCAGCTTGGGGATGGGCGCCACCGATGAGCAGTTCTTC. Protein sequence: CASSLGMGATDEQFF.